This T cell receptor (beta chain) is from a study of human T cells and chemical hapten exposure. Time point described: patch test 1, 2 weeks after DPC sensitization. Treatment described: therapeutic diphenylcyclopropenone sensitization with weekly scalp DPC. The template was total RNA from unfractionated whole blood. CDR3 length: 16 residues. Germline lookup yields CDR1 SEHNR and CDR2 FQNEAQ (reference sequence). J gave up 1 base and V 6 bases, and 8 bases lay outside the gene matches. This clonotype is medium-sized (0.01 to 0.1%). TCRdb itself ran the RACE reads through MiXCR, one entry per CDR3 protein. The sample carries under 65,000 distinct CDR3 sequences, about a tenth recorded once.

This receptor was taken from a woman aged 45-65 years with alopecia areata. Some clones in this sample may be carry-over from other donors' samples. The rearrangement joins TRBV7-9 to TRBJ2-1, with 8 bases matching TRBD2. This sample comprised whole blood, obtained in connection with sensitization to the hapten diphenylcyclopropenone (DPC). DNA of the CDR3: TGTGCCAGCAGTGCTACTAGCGGTTATTCCTACAATGAGCAGTTCTTC. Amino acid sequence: CASSATSGYSYNEQFF. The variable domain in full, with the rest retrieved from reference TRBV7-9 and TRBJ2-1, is DTGVSQNPRHKITKRGQNVTFRCDPISEHNRLYWYRQTLGQGPEFLTYFQNEAQLEKSRLLSDRFSAERPKGSFSTLEIQRTEQGDSAMYLCASSATSGYSYNEQFFGPGTRLTVL.